These 27 T cell receptor beta chains share one sample of origin, sequenced in a study of blood T cell repertoires in COVID-19. Only in-frame clones appear in the TCRdb table, and some are missing; sequencing was by immunoSEQ multiplex PCR. The sample lists approximately 5,500 clones, 88% seen once, with 2.5% to 3.5% in the top ten. The specimen was peripheral blood. These receptor sequences come from an elderly woman with acute or convalescent COVID-19.

This sequence joins TRBV6-5 and TRBJ2-7; 8 bases are a match to TRBD2. V shed 8 bases, J shed 1 base, and the junction held 4 bases outside the gene matches. The CDR3 is made up of 13 amino acids. Germline V gene lookup returns CDR1 MNHEY and CDR2 SVGAGI. CDR3 amino acids: CASRQRGSYEQYF. The CDR3 coding sequence is TGTGCCAGCCGGCAGCGGGGGTCCTACGAGCAGTACTTC.

The chain links TRBV29-1 to TRBJ2-3, with D possibly matching TRBD2 (5 bases). V was pared by 4 bases and J by 0 bases, with 11 bases between. CDR1 is SQVTM and CDR2 is ANQGSEA in the germline V gene. The CDR3 runs to 14 residues. In DNA, the CDR3 is TGCAGCGTTGCGGGGTGGACTAGCACAGATACGCAGTATTTT. This gives the protein CSVAGWTSTDTQYF.

V and J are TRBV5-1 and TRBJ2-3; 7 bases align to TRBD1. The CDR3 spans 15 residues. The germline V gene encodes CDR1 SGHRS and CDR2 YFSETQ. The J segment lost 4 bases and the V segment lost 0 bases, leaving 5 bases of the junction unmatched. CDR3 in DNA: TGCGCCAGCAGCTTGGCCGACAGGGAAGCAGATACGCAGTATTTT. Amino acid sequence: CASSLADREADTQYF.

This chain links TRBV3-1 (or the pseudogene TRBV3-2) with TRBJ2-1, with 14 bases matching TRBD2. CDR3 length: 18 amino acids. Germline CDR1 and CDR2: LGHDT and YNNKEL (reference sequence). J gave up 8 bases and V 3 bases, and 12 bases lay outside the gene matches. The CDR3 nucleotides are TGTGCCAGCAGCCAGGCCCCCGGGACTAGCGGGGGACGTTATGAGCAGTTCTTC. Translation gives CASSQAPGTSGGRYEQFF.

The chain couples TRBV4-1 to TRBJ2-7; 8 positions match TRBD1. Germline loops: CDR1 MGHRA, CDR2 YSYEKL. Trimming removed 4 bases from V and 2 bases from J; junction bases left unmatched: 4. There are 14 residues in the CDR3. The CDR3 spells CASSRQTGAYEQYF. CDR3 coding DNA: TGCGCCAGCAGCCGTCAGACAGGGGCCTACGAGCAGTACTTC.

The chain couples TRBV29-1 to TRBJ2-2; D is perhaps TRBD2 (5 bases). The CDR3 has 13 residues. Trimming cost V 4 bases and J 5 bases, with 11 bases left between them. Germline V gene sequence: CDR1 SQVTM, CDR2 ANQGSEA. CDR3 sequence reads: CSVAGEPTGELFF. In DNA, the CDR3 is TGCAGCGTTGCCGGGGAACCTACCGGGGAGCTGTTTTTT.

The V gene is TRBV19, the J gene TRBJ1-1, with D hard to call. Trimming removed 4 bases from V and 1 base from J, with 13 bases in between. CDR1 LNHDA and CDR2 SQIVND come from the germline V gene (reference sequence). The CDR3 extends over 15 amino acids. The DNA for the CDR3 is TGTGCCAGTAGTACAGGATGGCAGGCGAACACTGAAGCTTTCTTT. Translation gives CASSTGWQANTEAFF.

The chain recombines TRBV29-1 with TRBJ1-2; TRBD1 matches at 8 bases. CDR3 length: 15 residues. V shed 6 bases, J shed 6 bases, and the junction held 15 bases outside the gene matches. In germline, CDR1 is SQVTM, CDR2 ANQGSEA. The CDR3 DNA reads TGCAGCGTCGCGGACAGGGCCTTTAATTTAGATGGCTACACCTTC. Protein product: CSVADRAFNLDGYTF. Combining the CDR3 with reference TRBV29-1 and TRBJ1-2 gives the whole variable domain SAVISQKPSRDICQRGTSLTIQCQVDSQVTMMFWYRQQPGQSLTLIATANQGSEATYESGFVIDKFPISRPNLTFSTLTVSNMSPEDSSIYLCSVADRAFNLDGYTFGSGTRLTVV.

The chain is built from TRBV5-1 and TRBJ2-5; tentatively, D is TRBD1 (7 bases). V dropped 0 bases and J dropped 6 bases, with 15 bases sitting between them. Germline V gives CDR1 SGHRS, CDR2 YFSETQ. The CDR3 has 15 residues. In DNA form, the CDR3 reads TGCGCCAGCAGCTTGGAGGAGGGGGCGGGAAAGACCCAGTACTTC. Encoded protein: CASSLEEGAGKTQYF.

This clone was seen a single time. V is TRBV5-1 and J is TRBJ1-4, with D tentatively TRBD1 (6 bases). The CDR3 contains 16 residues. CDR1 and CDR2 (germline): SGHRS, YFSETQ. Trimming took 5 bases from V and 0 from J, leaving 14 bases between them. The CDR3 spells CASSPQGPATNEKLFF. Written as DNA, the CDR3 is TGCGCCAGCAGTCCACAGGGCCCCGCAACTAATGAAAAACTGTTTTTT. Full variable domain (missing parts from reference TRBV5-1 and TRBJ1-4): KAGVTQTPRYLIKTRGQQVTLSCSPISGHRSVSWYQQTPGQGLQFLFEYFSETQRNKGNFPGRFSGRQFSNSRSEMNVSTLELGDSALYLCASSPQGPATNEKLFFGSGTQLSVL.

This rearrangement joins TRBV7-9 to TRBJ1-2, with 12 bases that match TRBD1. CDR3 length equals 16 residues. Germline values: CDR1 SEHNR, CDR2 FQNEAQ (reference sequence). J was trimmed by 4 bases and V by 5 bases; bases with no gene match: 8. CDR3: CASSPGGQGAGYGYTF. The CDR3 nucleotides read TGTGCCAGCAGCCCAGGGGGACAGGGGGCGGGCTATGGCTACACCTTC.

The J gene is TRBJ2-3, the V gene TRBV5-4; tentative D call: TRBD2 (5 bases). Trimming removed 3 bases at V and 0 bases at J, with 11 bases between. This CDR3 is built from 15 residues. Germline V gene sequence: CDR1 SGHNT, CDR2 YYREEE (reference sequence). In nucleotides, the CDR3 is TGTGCCAGCAGCTATAAGGGCGGGAGCACAGATACGCAGTATTTT. Translating it yields CASSYKGGSTDTQYF.

The J gene is TRBJ1-4, the V gene TRBV20-1, with D perhaps matching TRBD1 (6 bases). This CDR3 spans 13 amino acids. Trimming pared 3 bases from V and 8 bases from J, leaving 13 bases between. Germline-derived CDR1 and CDR2 are DFQATT and SNEGSKA (reference sequence). The CDR3 sequence: CSASSGGKEKLFF. Here the CDR3 DNA reads TGCAGTGCTAGTTCGGGGGGCAAGGAAAAACTGTTTTTT.

The chain employs TRBV3-1 (or the pseudogene TRBV3-2) and TRBJ1-4; D ambiguous. Trimming shortened V by 1 base and J by 13 bases, and 13 bases separated the two germline ends. The CDR3 has 13 residues. Germline V gives CDR1 LGHDT, CDR2 YNNKEL (reference sequence). CDR3 in amino acids: CASSQVPGVGLFF. The CDR3 bases are TGTGCCAGCAGCCAAGTTCCTGGAGTTGGACTGTTTTTT.

This clone was observed a single time. The chain recombines TRBV12-3 or TRBV12-4 with TRBJ2-2, with a tentative D call TRBD1 (5 bases). The CDR3 contains 13 residues. Trimming took off 5 bases at V and 4 bases at J, with 8 bases between the two ends. The CDR3 region has the DNA TGTGCCAGCAGTAGACAGTCCACCGGGGAGCTGTTTTTT. This codes for CASSRQSTGELFF.

J is TRBJ1-1 and V is TRBV18; D uncertain. Per germline, CDR1 KGHSH and CDR2 LQKENI. CDR3 size: 14 residues. The ends were cut back, 6 bases at V and 5 bases at J, with 16 bases in the middle. CDR3 nucleotides: TGTGCCAGCTCCTTCGACCGACTTGGGACTGAAGCTTTCTTT. Protein sequence: CASSFDRLGTEAFF.

V usage is TRBV10-2 and J usage is TRBJ1-1; 10 bases are a match to TRBD1. Germline CDR1 and CDR2: WSHSY and SAAADI. The CDR3 is 15 amino acids. V was pared by 7 bases and J by 4 bases, with 9 bases of the junction left unmatched. Here the CDR3 DNA reads TGCGCCAGCATCGCGACAGGGGGCCATGGCACTGAAGCTTTCTTT. This sequence encodes CASIATGGHGTEAFF.

The J gene is TRBJ1-1, the V gene TRBV30; maybe TRBD1 (5 bases). V was cut by 1 base and J by 2 bases, with 11 bases left in between. The CDR3 runs 14 residues. The germline CDR1 and CDR2 sequences are GTSNPN and SVGIG (reference sequence). The CDR3 loop is CAWSALTVNTEAFF. The DNA for the CDR3 is TGTGCCTGGAGTGCCCTGACAGTTAACACTGAAGCTTTCTTT.

The V call is TRBV28, the J call TRBJ2-5; 8 positions agree with TRBD1. V trimming: 3 bases; J trimming: 5 bases; junction bases outside the gene matches: 5. Germline CDR1 and CDR2: MDHEN and SYDVKM. The CDR3 has 14 residues. The DNA for the CDR3 is TGTGCCAGCAGTTTGCCAGGGGGCGACGAGACCCAGTACTTC. This codes for CASSLPGGDETQYF.

In its sample, this clone was seen a few times. V gene TRBV15 combines with J gene TRBJ1-2, with D possibly TRBD1 on 6 matching bases. Germline V lookup: CDR1 LNHNV, CDR2 YYDKDF (reference sequence). The ends were cut back, 11 bases at V and 5 bases at J, with 24 bases in the middle. CDR3 length: 15 amino acids. CDR3 residues: CAAGLGDTSRYGYTF. CDR3 coding DNA: TGTGCCGCCGGCCTGGGGGACACCTCTAGGTATGGCTACACCTTC.

This clone was found a few times. The chain is built from TRBV11-3 and TRBJ2-7; 8 nucleotides line up with TRBD1. The CDR3 spans 15 residues. Germline loops: CDR1 SGHNT, CDR2 YENEEA. V dropped 5 bases and J dropped 6; count of bases not matched to a gene: 12. CDR3 protein: CASSITRTGTAEQYF. The CDR3 coding sequence is TGTGCCAGCAGCATAACGCGGACAGGGACGGCCGAGCAGTACTTC.

This chain uses TRBV29-1 with TRBJ1-1, with D tentatively TRBD1 (5 bases). V dropped 6 bases and J dropped 1 base, with 15 bases sitting between them. The CDR3 length is 14 residues. Per the germline V gene, CDR1 is SQVTM and CDR2 is ANQGSEA. CDR3 bases: TGCAGCGTGGCGAGGGGCGGGGAGAACACTGAAGCTTTCTTT. This translates into CSVARGGENTEAFF.

The chain uses TRBV6-5 and TRBJ1-2; D is unresolved. The CDR3 covers 10 residues. Trimming cost V 6 bases and J 8 bases, with 7 bases left between them. Germline V gene sequence: CDR1 MNHEY, CDR2 SVGAGI. The CDR3 region is CASRREGYTF. In DNA, the CDR3 is TGTGCCAGCAGAAGGGAGGGCTACACCTTC.

For the CDR3, the DNA is TGTGCCAGCAGTAGGACTAGCCCACCTATTAATGAGCAGTTCTTC. This translates into CASSRTSPPINEQFF. This chain uses TRBV6-5 with TRBJ2-1; 8 nucleotides align to TRBD2. Germline CDR1 and CDR2: MNHEY and SVGAGI. The V gene end was trimmed by 5 bases and the J gene end by 7 bases; junction bases not matched to a gene: 10. This CDR3 comprises 15 residues.

CDR3 sequence (DNA): TGTGCCAGCAGCTTAGGGGTCAGGGCTGTCACCTTC. Translated, it gives CASSLGVRAVTF. This rearrangement joins TRBV7-2 to TRBJ1-2, with a possible D match to TRBD1 (5 bases). Between the trimmed V and J ends, which lost 1 base and 13 bases, there was a span of 13 bases. CDR1 and CDR2 (germline): SGHTA, FQGNSA. CDR3 length: 12 amino acids.

The DNA for the CDR3 is TGCAGCGCGGCGGGTGTAAACACTGAAGCTTTCTTT. It specifies CSAAGVNTEAFF. The chain uses TRBV29-1 and TRBJ1-1; D is ambiguous. The CDR3 runs 12 residues. V dropped 7 bases and J dropped 2 bases, with 11 bases sitting between them. Germline V CDR1 and CDR2: SQVTM, ANQGSEA.

V and J are TRBV5-6 and TRBJ1-6, with 9 bases fitting TRBD1. This CDR3 is 16 amino acids long. The junction had 7 bases not matched to a gene; V was cut back by 3 bases and J by 6 bases. Germline V gene lookup returns CDR1 SGHDT and CDR2 YYEEEE. CDR3 sequence reads: CASSSPRQGVNSPLHF. DNA for the CDR3: TGTGCCAGCAGCTCCCCACGACAGGGGGTTAATTCACCCCTCCACTTT.